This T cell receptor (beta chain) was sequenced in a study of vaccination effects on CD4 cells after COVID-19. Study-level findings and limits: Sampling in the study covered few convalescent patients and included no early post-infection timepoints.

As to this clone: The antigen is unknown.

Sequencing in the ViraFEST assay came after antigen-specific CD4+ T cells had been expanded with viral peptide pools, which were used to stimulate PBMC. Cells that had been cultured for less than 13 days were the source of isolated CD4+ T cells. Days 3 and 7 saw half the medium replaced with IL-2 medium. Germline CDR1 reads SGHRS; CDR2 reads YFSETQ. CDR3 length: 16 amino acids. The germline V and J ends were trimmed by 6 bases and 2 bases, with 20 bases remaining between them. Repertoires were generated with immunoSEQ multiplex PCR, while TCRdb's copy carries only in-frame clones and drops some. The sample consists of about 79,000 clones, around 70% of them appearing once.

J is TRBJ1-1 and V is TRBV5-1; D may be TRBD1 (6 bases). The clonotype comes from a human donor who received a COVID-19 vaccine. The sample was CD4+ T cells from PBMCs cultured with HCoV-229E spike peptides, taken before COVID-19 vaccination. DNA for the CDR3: TGCGCCAGCACCCAACTACAGTCGACAGGCAACACTGAAGCTTTCTTT. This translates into CASTQLQSTGNTEAFF.